This passage covers 2 T cell receptor beta chains from one sample sequenced in a study of patients and donors after allogeneic stem cell transplantation. In TCRdb, the RT-PCR reads were re-called with MiXCR into one record per CDR3 protein. The repertoire includes roughly 940,000 distinct CDR3 sequences, over 15% of them detected once, and around 6% sits in the top ten. Sequenced sample: blood, either unsorted or a sorted T cell fraction (not recorded which). The source of these receptors is a human donor who was either an allogeneic HSCT recipient or a stem cell or donor lymphocyte infusion donor (not recorded which). It is not recorded whose cells these are; they may come from a transplant donor.

The chain uses TRBV20-1 and TRBJ1-1; 7 bases are shared with TRBD1. Trimming removed 0 bases from V and 5 bases from J; junction bases left unmatched: 9. Germline values: CDR1 DFQATT, CDR2 SNEGSKA (reference sequence). The CDR3 covers 15 residues. CDR3 in DNA: TGCAGTGCTAGAGAGTCGGAGAAGGGGGCGACTGAAGCTTTCTTT. The encoded protein is CSARESEKGATEAFF.

V and J are TRBV7-2 and TRBJ1-2; 8 bases match TRBD1. CDR3 length: 16 residues. The junction had 11 bases not matched to a gene; V was cut back by 2 bases and J by 6 bases. CDR1 and CDR2 from the germline V gene are SGHTA and FQGNSA. The CDR3 protein is CASSLSGAGGINGYTF. In DNA, the CDR3 is TGTGCCAGCAGCTTATCCGGGGCAGGGGGCATCAATGGCTACACCTTC.